A selection of T cell receptor beta chains follows, all from one sample in a study of response to subunit inactivated influenza vaccine. In TCRdb, the RT-PCR reads were re-called with MiXCR into one record per CDR3 protein. In the table there are 450,000 to 700,000 distinct CDR3 sequences, 14% of which are singletons. Material: PBMCs from blood, obtained approximately 13 days after vaccination. The receptors originated from a man in his fifties who received an inactivated influenza vaccine. Each CDR3 is given with its conserved first and last residue. Each record gives: J gene, V gene, D gene, clone size, CDR3 protein, CDR3 DNA. A D gene is named only where the DNA matches it firmly. A clone size is listed for some rows: how often the clone was seen (once, few, many), or a class if it is expanded.

>TRBJ2-7|TRBV7-2|.|.
CASSWGTYSTYEQYF
TGTGCCAGCAGCTGGGGGACGTATAGTACCTACGAGCAGTACTTC
>TRBJ2-7|TRBV6-5|TRBD2|.
CASSYQTFLAGEGNEQYF
TGTGCCAGCAGTTACCAAACCTTTCTAGCGGGCGAAGGAAACGAGCAGTACTTC
>TRBJ2-1|TRBV24-1|TRBD2|.
CATSDPSGAQNEQFF
TGTGCCACCAGTGATCCCAGCGGGGCTCAGAATGAGCAGTTCTTC
>TRBJ2-1|TRBV20-1|.|.
CSAIPREAYNEQFF
TGCAGTGCTATTCCCAGGGAGGCCTACAATGAGCAGTTCTTC
>TRBJ1-2|TRBV3-1|TRBD1|.
CASSNLRVTTGDGGYTF
TGTGCCAGCAGCAACTTACGTGTTACGACAGGGGATGGTGGCTACACCTTC
>TRBJ1-1|TRBV12-3/TRBV12-4|.|few
CASSQAGGETEAFF
TGTGCCAGCAGCCAAGCGGGCGGGGAAACTGAAGCTTTCTTT
>TRBJ1-1|TRBV5-4|TRBD1|.
CASSGRGQRGTEAFF
TGTGCCAGCAGCGGGCGGGGACAGCGAGGCACTGAAGCTTTCTTT
>TRBJ2-7|TRBV11-1|TRBD2|few
CASSAPASGGFNPREQYF
TGTGCCAGCAGCGCCCCGGCTAGCGGGGGGTTTAACCCTCGGGAGCAGTACTTC
>TRBJ2-2|TRBV5-1|.|.
CASSLVQGKPTGELFF
TGCGCCAGCAGCTTGGTTCAGGGGAAGCCCACCGGGGAGCTGTTTTTT
>TRBJ2-3|TRBV20-1|.|few
CSARGPGPDTQYF
TGCAGTGCTAGAGGCCCGGGGCCAGATACGCAGTATTTT
>TRBJ1-6|TRBV25-1|.|.
CASRETGFIGNSPLHF
TGTGCCAGCAGAGAAACAGGGTTCATCGGGAATTCACCCCTCCACTTT
>TRBJ2-5|TRBV5-1|TRBD2|.
CASSLRTSSETQYF
TGCGCCAGCAGCCTCAGGACTAGTTCGGAGACCCAGTACTTC
>TRBJ2-3|TRBV7-9|.|.
CASSEAISTDTQYF
TGTGCCAGCAGCGAAGCGATAAGCACAGATACGCAGTATTTT
>TRBJ2-5|TRBV7-9|TRBD1|few
CASSFRQGRGETQYF
TGTGCCAGCAGCTTCCGACAGGGAAGGGGAGAGACCCAGTACTTC
>TRBJ2-7|TRBV2|.|once
CASSKVTVSYEQYF
TGTGCCAGCAGTAAGGTAACAGTCTCCTACGAGCAGTACTTC
>TRBJ2-7|TRBV14|.|.
CASSQSRAGEQYF
TGTGCCAGCAGCCAGTCCAGGGCGGGAGAGCAGTACTTC
>TRBJ2-7|TRBV5-6|.|few
CASSFRAYEQYF
TGTGCCAGCAGCTTCAGAGCCTACGAGCAGTACTTC
>TRBJ2-5|TRBV18|.|.
CASSPPMGGETQYF
TGTGCCAGCTCACCACCGATGGGGGGAGAGACCCAGTACTTC
>TRBJ2-1|TRBV20-1|TRBD2|few
CSAQPGLAGGEQFF
TGCAGTGCCCAGCCGGGACTAGCGGGAGGTGAGCAGTTCTTC
>TRBJ1-3|TRBV29-1|.|few
CSVSGPSSGNTIYF
TGCAGCGTCTCGGGACCGAGCTCTGGAAACACCATATATTTT
>TRBJ2-5|TRBV6-1|TRBD1|.
CASSPLDRPLQETQYF
TGTGCCAGCAGTCCGCTGGACAGGCCCCTCCAAGAGACCCAGTACTTC
>TRBJ2-7|TRBV30|TRBD2|.
CAWSVGTIEQYF
TGTGCCTGGAGTGTCGGGACTATCGAGCAGTACTTC
>TRBJ2-7|TRBV2|.|many
CASSEGSSGYEQYF
TGTGCCAGCAGTGAGGGGAGTAGCGGCTACGAGCAGTACTTC
>TRBJ2-7|TRBV5-1|TRBD1|few
CASSPTYRGRPYEQYF
TGCGCCAGCAGCCCAACCTACAGGGGGCGACCCTACGAGCAGTACTTC
>TRBJ2-1|TRBV28|TRBD2|few
CASSSGLAGANEQFF
TGTGCCAGCAGTTCAGGACTAGCGGGTGCTAATGAGCAGTTCTTC
>TRBJ2-1|TRBV24-1|.|.
CATSWGHGGNEQFF
TGTGCCACCAGTTGGGGGCACGGGGGGAATGAGCAGTTCTTC
>TRBJ2-5|TRBV7-9|.|few
CASSPPRGAGETQYF
TGTGCCAGCAGCCCCCCCAGGGGGGCGGGAGAGACCCAGTACTTC
>TRBJ2-3|TRBV7-2|.|.
CASSFIADTQYF
TGTGCCAGCAGCTTCATAGCGGATACGCAGTATTTT
>TRBJ2-7|TRBV29-1|TRBD1|few
CSAVTGVGNEQYF
TGCAGCGCCGTGACAGGGGTCGGGAACGAGCAGTACTTC
>TRBJ2-7|TRBV7-6|TRBD1|many
CASSLGDRGFRYEQYF
TGTGCCAGCAGCTTAGGTGACAGGGGGTTTCGGTACGAGCAGTACTTC
>TRBJ1-5|TRBV30|.|.
CAWSVEASYSNQPQHF
TGTGCCTGGAGTGTAGAAGCTTCCTATAGCAATCAGCCCCAGCATTTT
>TRBJ2-5|TRBV7-9|.|few
CASSLRREETQYF
TGTGCCAGCAGCTTAAGAAGAGAAGAGACCCAGTACTTC
>TRBJ2-7|TRBV10-3|TRBD2|many
CAISPSGGGYEQYF
TGTGCCATCAGTCCTAGCGGGGGAGGCTACGAGCAGTACTTC
>TRBJ1-4|TRBV11-2|.|.
CASSLDLNNEKLFF
TGTGCCAGCAGCTTAGATTTAAATAATGAAAAACTGTTTTTT
>TRBJ2-3|TRBV18|.|.
CASSPIHSTDTQYF
TGTGCCAGCTCACCAATCCACAGCACAGATACGCAGTATTTT
>TRBJ2-3|TRBV5-6|.|.
CASSPPVGTDTQYF
TGTGCCAGCAGCCCCCCGGTAGGGACAGATACGCAGTATTTT
>TRBJ1-2|TRBV25-1|.|few
CASSVQRTEGYGYTF
TGTGCCAGCAGTGTCCAGAGGACAGAAGGGTATGGCTACACCTTC
>TRBJ1-5|TRBV5-1|.|.
CASSWGVEGQPQHF
TGCGCCAGCAGCTGGGGTGTCGAGGGTCAGCCCCAGCATTTT
>TRBJ2-1|TRBV12-3/TRBV12-4|.|.
CASSLSALEQFF
TGTGCCAGCAGTTTAAGTGCTCTCGAGCAGTTCTTC
>TRBJ2-5|TRBV7-2|TRBD2|.
CASSLGSGSRETQYF
TGTGCCAGCAGCTTAGGTAGCGGGAGTCGGGAGACCCAGTACTTC
>TRBJ2-3|TRBV5-1|TRBD1|few
CASSWTGETDTQYF
TGCGCCAGCTCCTGGACAGGGGAGACAGATACGCAGTATTTT
>TRBJ1-1|TRBV12-3/TRBV12-4|TRBD1|.
CASSHQGGTEAFF
TGTGCCAGCAGTCACCAGGGGGGCACTGAAGCTTTCTTT
>TRBJ2-4|TRBV14|.|.
CASSQGHGLLAKNIQYF
TGTGCCAGCAGCCAAGGTCACGGATTACTAGCCAAAAACATTCAGTACTTC
>TRBJ2-7|TRBV7-8|.|few
CASSRWVGEQYF
TGTGCCAGCAGCCGCTGGGTTGGGGAGCAGTACTTC
>TRBJ1-2|TRBV20-1|.|few
CSARAAGEGYTF
TGCAGTGCTAGAGCGGCAGGGGAAGGCTACACCTTC
>TRBJ2-3|TRBV4-3|.|.
CASSPDYGGTTQYF
TGCGCCAGCAGCCCGGACTACGGGGGTACTACGCAGTATTTT
>TRBJ2-7|TRBV12-3/TRBV12-4|.|.
CASSLRGAVRGLYEQYF
TGTGCCAGCAGTTTAAGGGGGGCAGTTAGGGGTTTATACGAGCAGTACTTC